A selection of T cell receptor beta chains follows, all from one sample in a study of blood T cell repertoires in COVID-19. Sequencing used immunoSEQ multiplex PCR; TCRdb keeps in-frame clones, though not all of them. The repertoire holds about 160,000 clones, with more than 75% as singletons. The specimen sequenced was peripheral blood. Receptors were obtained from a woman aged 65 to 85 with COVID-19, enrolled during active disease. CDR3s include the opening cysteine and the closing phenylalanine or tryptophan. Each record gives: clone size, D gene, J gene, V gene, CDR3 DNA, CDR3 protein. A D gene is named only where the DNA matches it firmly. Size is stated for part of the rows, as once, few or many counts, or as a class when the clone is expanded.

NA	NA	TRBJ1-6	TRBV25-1	TGTGCCAGCAGTGAATATGGCAGAAGCTCCTATAATTCACCCCTCCACTTT	CASSEYGRSSYNSPLHF
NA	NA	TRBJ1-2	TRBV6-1	TGTGCCAGCAGTGAATGGGGAGCAGACTATGGCTACACCTTC	CASSEWGADYGYTF
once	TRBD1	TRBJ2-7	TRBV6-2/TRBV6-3	TGTGCCAGCAGTTACTTGGGGACAGGGTCCCACGAGCAGTACTTC	CASSYLGTGSHEQYF
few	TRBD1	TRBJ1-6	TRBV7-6	TGTGCCAGCAGCACCGGACAGGGGGCCCATAATTCACCCCTCCACTTT	CASSTGQGAHNSPLHF
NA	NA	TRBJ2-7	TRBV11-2	TGTGCCAGCAGCTTACCCAGAAGTTCCGAGCAGTACTTC	CASSLPRSSEQYF
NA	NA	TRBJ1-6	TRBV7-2	TGTGCCAGCAGCTTGGGCAGTAATTCACCCCTCCACTTT	CASSLGSNSPLHF
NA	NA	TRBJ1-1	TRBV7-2	TGTGCCAGCAGCTTTGCACCTATGAACACTGAAGCTTTCTTT	CASSFAPMNTEAFF
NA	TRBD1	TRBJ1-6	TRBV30	TGTGCCTGGGGACAGGGGGATGTTTCACCCCTCCACTTT	CAWGQGDVSPLHF
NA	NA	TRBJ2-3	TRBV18	TGTGCCAGCTCACCGAGTATAAGCTCAGATACGCAGTATTTT	CASSPSISSDTQYF
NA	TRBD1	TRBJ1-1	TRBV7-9	TGTGCCAGCAGCGGCCGGGACAGGGGGTCCCTGCGAAAAACTGAAGCTTTCTTT	CASSGRDRGSLRKTEAFF
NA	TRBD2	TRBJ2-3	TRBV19	TGTGCCAGTAGTGAACTAGCGGATAGCACAGATACGCAGTATTTT	CASSELADSTDTQYF
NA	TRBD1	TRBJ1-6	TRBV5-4	TGTGCCAGCAGCCTTCCGACAGGGGATAATTCACCCCTCCACTTT	CASSLPTGDNSPLHF
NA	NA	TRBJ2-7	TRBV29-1	TGCAGCGTTGATCGGGGTGACTCTAACGAGCAGTACTTC	CSVDRGDSNEQYF
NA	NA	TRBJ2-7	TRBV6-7	TGTGCCAGCAGTTACCAGGTACTTTTGCCCTACGAGCAGTACTTC	CASSYQVLLPYEQYF
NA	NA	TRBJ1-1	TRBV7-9	TGTGCCAGCAGCTACGGGGGCACTGAAGCTTTCTTT	CASSYGGTEAFF
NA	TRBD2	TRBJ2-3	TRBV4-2	TGTGCCAGCAGCCAAGAACCCCCCGGGCGAAAGCGGGGGAGCACAGATACGCAGTATTTT	CASSQEPPGRKRGSTDTQYF
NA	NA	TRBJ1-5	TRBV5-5	TGTGCCAGCAGCCCAAGACCTGCGGAGGGTGGAGATCAGCCCCAGCATTTT	CASSPRPAEGGDQPQHF
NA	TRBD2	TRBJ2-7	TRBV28	TGTGCCAGCAGTCAGACTAGCGGGATCGAGCAGTACTTC	CASSQTSGIEQYF
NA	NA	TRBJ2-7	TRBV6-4	TGTGCCAGCAGATTAGTAGGGGTCCTGTACTTC	CASRLVGVLYF
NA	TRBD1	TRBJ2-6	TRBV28	TGTGCCAGCAGAGGCGGTGGGGGACAGGGCCGCTCTGGGGCCAACGTCCTGACTTTC	CASRGGGGQGRSGANVLTF
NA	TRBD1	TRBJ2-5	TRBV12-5	TGTGCTAGTGGTCCGGGGGACAGGGGAAACCAAGAGACCCAGTACTTC	CASGPGDRGNQETQYF
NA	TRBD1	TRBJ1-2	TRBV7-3	TGTGCCAGCAGCCCACTGGGGGGACAGGGGTATGGCTACACCTTC	CASSPLGGQGYGYTF
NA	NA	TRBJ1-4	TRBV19	TGTGCCAGTAGTCCCCGACAGCTAGCAACTAATGAAAAACTGTTTTTT	CASSPRQLATNEKLFF
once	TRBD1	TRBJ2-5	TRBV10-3	TGTGCCACAATACCGGGACAGGGAGAGACCCAGTACTTC	CATIPGQGETQYF